This is a list of T cell receptor beta chains from one sample in a study of long-term antiretroviral therapy in people with HIV. Some clones are missing from TCRdb's copy, which holds only in-frame ones; the method was immunoSEQ multiplex PCR. The top ten clones hold under 13% of a sample with tens of thousands of clones, more than 85% of them seen once. This specimen was unsorted PBMCs, taken 6.2 years after starting antiretroviral therapy. These receptors were taken from a man aged 35-49 years with HIV. CDR3s include the opening cysteine and the closing phenylalanine or tryptophan. The D gene is left open where the match is weak. Clone size is given for some rows only: seen once, a few or many times, or a class if the clone is expanded.

j_call: TRBJ2-7; clone_size: -; cdr3_length: 14; v_call: TRBV28; d_call: TRBD2; cdr3_aa: CASSFSGGPGEQYF; cdr3_nt: TGTGCCAGCAGTTTTTCGGGGGGGCCTGGGGAGCAGTACTTC
j_call: TRBJ2-2; clone_size: -; cdr3_length: 16; v_call: TRBV4-3; d_call: TRBD2; cdr3_aa: CASSQGRGGNTGELFF; cdr3_nt: TGCGCCAGCAGCCAGGGGAGGGGTGGGAACACCGGGGAGCTGTTTTTT
j_call: TRBJ2-1; clone_size: -; cdr3_length: 14; v_call: TRBV9; d_call: -; cdr3_aa: CASSADNSYNEQFF; cdr3_nt: TGTGCCAGCAGCGCCGACAATTCCTACAATGAGCAGTTCTTC
j_call: TRBJ1-6; clone_size: once; cdr3_length: 15; v_call: TRBV7-9; d_call: TRBD1; cdr3_aa: CASSFGQGGNSPLHF; cdr3_nt: TGTGCCAGCAGCTTCGGACAGGGCGGTAATTCACCCCTCCACTTT
j_call: TRBJ1-1; clone_size: -; cdr3_length: 13; v_call: TRBV28; d_call: -; cdr3_aa: CASSLWANTEAFF; cdr3_nt: TGTGCCAGCAGTTTATGGGCGAACACTGAAGCTTTCTTT
j_call: TRBJ1-2; clone_size: -; cdr3_length: 13; v_call: TRBV7-9; d_call: -; cdr3_aa: CASLKGVYYGYTF; cdr3_nt: TGTGCCAGCCTTAAAGGGGTCTACTATGGCTACACCTTC
j_call: TRBJ2-3; clone_size: -; cdr3_length: 15; v_call: TRBV7-2; d_call: -; cdr3_aa: CASSPGAGGADTQYF; cdr3_nt: TGTGCCAGCAGCCCCGGGGCAGGAGGGGCAGATACGCAGTATTTT
j_call: TRBJ2-7; clone_size: -; cdr3_length: 15; v_call: TRBV4-2; d_call: TRBD1; cdr3_aa: CASSQGGQGGAEQYF; cdr3_nt: TGTGCCAGCAGCCAAGGGGGACAGGGTGGAGCCGAGCAGTACTTC
j_call: TRBJ1-4; clone_size: -; cdr3_length: 11; v_call: TRBV10-3; d_call: -; cdr3_aa: CAIKIGEKLFF; cdr3_nt: TGTGCCATCAAGATCGGTGAAAAACTGTTTTTT
j_call: TRBJ2-4; clone_size: -; cdr3_length: 18; v_call: TRBV28; d_call: -; cdr3_aa: CASSLLWHPSGSKNIQYF; cdr3_nt: TGTGCCAGCAGTTTATTGTGGCACCCGAGTGGATCCAAAAACATTCAGTACTTC
j_call: TRBJ1-5; clone_size: -; cdr3_length: 14; v_call: TRBV21-1; d_call: -; cdr3_aa: CAGKGRTANQPQHF; cdr3_nt: TGTGCCGGTAAGGGAAGGACAGCTAATCAGCCCCAGCATTTT
j_call: TRBJ1-2; clone_size: -; cdr3_length: 11; v_call: TRBV29-1; d_call: -; cdr3_aa: CSVGREDGYTF; cdr3_nt: TGCAGCGTTGGTAGGGAGGATGGCTACACCTTC
j_call: TRBJ1-1; clone_size: -; cdr3_length: 13; v_call: TRBV25-1; d_call: -; cdr3_aa: CASSEHGGAEAFF; cdr3_nt: TGTGCCAGCAGTGAACACGGGGGAGCTGAAGCTTTCTTT
j_call: TRBJ2-2; clone_size: -; cdr3_length: 16; v_call: TRBV19; d_call: -; cdr3_aa: CASSMFQRTNTGELFF; cdr3_nt: TGTGCCAGTAGTATGTTTCAGCGGACGAACACCGGGGAGCTGTTTTTT
j_call: TRBJ2-7; clone_size: -; cdr3_length: 13; v_call: TRBV5-6; d_call: -; cdr3_aa: CASSPGATYEQYF; cdr3_nt: TGTGCCAGCAGCCCCGGGGCAACCTACGAGCAGTACTTC
j_call: TRBJ1-2; clone_size: -; cdr3_length: 12; v_call: TRBV2; d_call: -; cdr3_aa: CASSRGNYGYTF; cdr3_nt: TGTGCCAGCAGCAGGGGAAACTATGGCTACACCTTC
j_call: TRBJ2-2; clone_size: -; cdr3_length: 16; v_call: TRBV4-2; d_call: TRBD1; cdr3_aa: CASSQPGQGASGELFF; cdr3_nt: TGTGCCAGCAGCCAACCGGGACAGGGGGCTTCCGGGGAGCTGTTTTTT